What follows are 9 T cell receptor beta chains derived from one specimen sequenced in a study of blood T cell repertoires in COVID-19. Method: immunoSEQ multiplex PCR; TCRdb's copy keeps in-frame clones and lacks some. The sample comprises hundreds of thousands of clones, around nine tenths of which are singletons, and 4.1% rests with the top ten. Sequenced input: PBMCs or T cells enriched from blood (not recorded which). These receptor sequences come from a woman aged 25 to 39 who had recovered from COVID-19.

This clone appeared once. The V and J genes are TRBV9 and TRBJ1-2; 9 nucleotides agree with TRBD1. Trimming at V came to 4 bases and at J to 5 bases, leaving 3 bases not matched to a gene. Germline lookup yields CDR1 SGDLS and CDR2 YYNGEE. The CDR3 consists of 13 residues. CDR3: CASSRDRVYGYTF. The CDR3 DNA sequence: TGTGCCAGCAGCCGGGACAGGGTGTATGGCTACACCTTC.

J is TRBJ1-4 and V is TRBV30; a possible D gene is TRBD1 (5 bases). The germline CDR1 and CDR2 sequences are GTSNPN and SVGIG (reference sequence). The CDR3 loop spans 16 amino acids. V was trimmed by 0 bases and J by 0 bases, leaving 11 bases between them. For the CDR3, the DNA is TGTGCCTGGAGTGTGGGGGGACTTGCAACTAATGAAAAACTGTTTTTT. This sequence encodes CAWSVGGLATNEKLFF. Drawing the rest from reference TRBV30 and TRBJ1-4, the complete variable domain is SQTIHQWPATLVQPVGSPLSLECTVEGTSNPNLYWYRQAAGRGLQLLFYSVGIGQISSEVPQNLSASRPQDRQFILSSKKLLLSDSGFYLCAWSVGGLATNEKLFFGSGTQLSVL.

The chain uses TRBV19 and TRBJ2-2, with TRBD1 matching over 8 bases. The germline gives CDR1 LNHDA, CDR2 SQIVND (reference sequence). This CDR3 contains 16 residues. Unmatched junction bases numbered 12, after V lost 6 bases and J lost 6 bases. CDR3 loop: CASSSQGGRSSGELFF. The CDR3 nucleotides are TGTGCCAGTAGCTCACAGGGGGGAAGATCATCCGGGGAGCTGTTTTTT. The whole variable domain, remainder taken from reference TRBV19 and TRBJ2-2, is DGGITQSPKYLFRKEGQNVTLSCEQNLNHDAMYWYRQDPGQGLRLIYYSQIVNDFQKGDIAEGYSVSREKKESFPLTVTSAQKNPTAFYLCASSSQGGRSSGELFFGEGSRLTVL.

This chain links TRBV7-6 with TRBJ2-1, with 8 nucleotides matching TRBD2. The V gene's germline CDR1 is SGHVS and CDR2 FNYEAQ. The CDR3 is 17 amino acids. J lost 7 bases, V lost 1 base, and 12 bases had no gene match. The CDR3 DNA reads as TGTGCCAGCAGCTTAGAAAATAGCGGGATGGTCCTTAATGAGCAGTTCTTC. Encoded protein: CASSLENSGMVLNEQFF.

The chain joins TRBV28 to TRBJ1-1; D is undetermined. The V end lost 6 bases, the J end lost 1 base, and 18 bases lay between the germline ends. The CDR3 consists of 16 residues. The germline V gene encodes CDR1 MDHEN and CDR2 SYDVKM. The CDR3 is CASSPDTYLTNTEAFF. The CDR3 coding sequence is TGTGCCAGCAGCCCTGACACTTACTTAACGAACACTGAAGCTTTCTTT.

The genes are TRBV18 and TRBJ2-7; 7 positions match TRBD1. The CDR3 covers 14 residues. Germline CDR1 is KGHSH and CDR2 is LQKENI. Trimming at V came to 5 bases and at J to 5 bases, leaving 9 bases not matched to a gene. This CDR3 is CASSIDRQGNEQYF. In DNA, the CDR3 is TGTGCCAGCTCAATTGATAGACAGGGCAACGAGCAGTACTTC.

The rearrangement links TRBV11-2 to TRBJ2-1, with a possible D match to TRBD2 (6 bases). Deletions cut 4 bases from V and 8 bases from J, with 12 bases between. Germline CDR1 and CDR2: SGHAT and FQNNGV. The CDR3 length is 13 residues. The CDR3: CASSSRRDHEQFF. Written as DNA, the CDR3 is TGTGCCAGCAGCTCACGGCGGGACCATGAGCAGTTCTTC.

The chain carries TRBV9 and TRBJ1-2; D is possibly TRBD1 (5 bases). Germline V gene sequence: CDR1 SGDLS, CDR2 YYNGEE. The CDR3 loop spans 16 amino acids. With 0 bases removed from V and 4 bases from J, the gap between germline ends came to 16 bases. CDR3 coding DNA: TGTGCCAGCAGCGTAGATTCATGGGGGGTCGGCTATGGCTACACCTTC. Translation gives CASSVDSWGVGYGYTF.

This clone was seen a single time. The CDR3 sequence is CASSLRTGRNQPQHF. For the CDR3, the DNA is TGTGCCAGCTCACTAAGGACAGGGAGGAATCAGCCCCAGCATTTT. The chain has TRBV18 and TRBJ1-5; the match to TRBD1 covers 8 bases. The CDR3 is 15 residues long. V lost 4 bases, J lost 4 bases, and 6 bases stayed unmatched. CDR1 is KGHSH and CDR2 is LQKENI in the germline V gene.